A single sample gave rise to the 4 T cell receptor beta chains below, sequenced in a study of T-cell reconstitution after alpha-beta-depleted transplantation in children. The library targeted TCRbeta and was prepared with unique molecular identifiers. TCRdb re-called the PCR reads through MiXCR, storing one row per CDR3 protein. The table lists approximately 510,000 distinct CDR3 sequences, around 16% of them singletons. Sequences were derived from PBMCs from the stem cell graft donor, sampled from the stem cell graft. The receptors originated from a human donor who donated a stem cell graft to a child with acute lymphoblastic leukemia.

The J gene is TRBJ2-2, the V gene TRBV20-1, with D tentatively TRBD2 (5 bases). Per germline, CDR1 DFQATT and CDR2 SNEGSKA (reference sequence). Trimming cost V 5 bases and J 5 bases, with 15 bases left between them. CDR3 length: 14 residues. The CDR3 nucleotides are TGCAGTGCTCCACTAGGTGGCATAACCGGGGAGCTGTTTTTT. It translates to CSAPLGGITGELFF.

In its sample, this clonotype was seen a few times. The chain has TRBV6-2 or TRBV6-3 and TRBJ1-5, with TRBD1 identical over 8 bases. The CDR3 covers 15 residues. CDR1 is MNHEY and CDR2 is SVGEGT in the germline V gene. The V and J ends lost 7 bases and 2 bases, in that order; junction bases with no gene match: 7. CDR3: CASTGQGRGNQPQHF. In nucleotides, the CDR3 is TGTGCCAGCACTGGACAGGGCAGAGGCAATCAGCCCCAGCATTTT.

This clonotype showed up just a few times. The chain has TRBV20-1 and TRBJ2-1; 8 nucleotides agree with TRBD2. Looked up from germline, CDR1 is DFQATT and CDR2 is SNEGSKA (reference sequence). The CDR3 is 15 residues long. With 8 bases clipped from V and 9 bases from J, the junction kept 18 bases outside the gene matches. CDR3 DNA: TGCAGTACCCAGTCCGGGACTAGGTTTGGTAGTGAGCAGTTCTTC. Amino acid sequence: CSTQSGTRFGSEQFF.

This clonotype was recorded a few times. The chain is built from TRBV5-1 and TRBJ2-7, with 7 bases lining up with TRBD2. The CDR3 contains 18 residues. After removal of 0 bases from V and 5 bases from J, the junction contained 17 bases not matched to a gene. Germline loops: CDR1 SGHRS, CDR2 YFSETQ. Here the CDR3 DNA reads TGCGCCAGCAGCTTGGCCGGTGGGAGGGGTCCTGAGTTGGACGAGCAGTACTTC. Its protein product is CASSLAGGRGPELDEQYF.